This T cell receptor (beta chain) came from a study of blood T cell repertoires in COVID-19 (dated by TCRdb to 2019 to 2021). In terms of the full investigation: Collaborator samples came from the United States, Italy and Spain and covered acute and convalescent phases of COVID-19. Subjects who had been exposed to COVID-19, were actively infected with it, or had recovered from it provided the deeply sampled blood TCRbeta repertoires that made up the dataset. The repertoires were released in a freely available public database meant as a resource for research on the immune response to SARS-CoV-2. Where available, HLA class I and class II types were obtained from metadata supplied by the sample provider rather than from assay-based typing. The prospective study material was composed of cDNA or gDNA derived from T cells, B-cell-depleted T cells, or PBMCs. Samples were obtained from the ongoing ImmuneRACE study (first 160 participants) and from roughly 1,300 subjects provided by 6 global collaborators. A de-identified subject ID, COVID-19 status, age in years and sex were almost always included in the sample metadata.

Each collaborating institution followed its own protocols to collect whole blood in K2EDTA tubes. For TCRbeta analysis, collaborators shipped samples in one of three forms: frozen whole blood, isolated PBMCs, or DNA extracted from either of those sample types. TCRbeta CDR3 regions were amplified from genomic DNA by means of the immunoSEQ Assay, a bias-controlled multiplex PCR. As for how the authors treated the data: Nucleated cell counts per sample were estimated from amplification of reference gene primers within the assay. To quantify the absolute abundance of each unique TCRbeta CDR3 rearrangement, sequence reads were collapsed and filtered. For each sample, productive Simpson clonality was calculated as the square root of Simpson's diversity index over productive rearrangements. TCRdb holds this immuneACCESS table with in-frame rearrangements only. Some clones are missing; in checked studies, unresolved V genes explain under half, and the rest has no known cause. V and J calls and clone size are as listed in that table; D and trimming were resolved from the DNA. For this sample the table gives more than 150,000 clones, of which approximately 92% were detected only once. The top ten clonotypes cover 15% of the sample.

What the authors observed across the whole study: Clinical and demographic metadata were provided uncurated, with the amount varying by source and participant.

Turning to this clone: Its specific antigen is unknown. Base qualities are not recorded, but no much larger clone differs from it by a single base.

From the cysteine up to the phenylalanine, the CDR3 has a length of 15 residues. Kept here is only the CDR3 DNA, which spans 45 bases and is read in frame from base 1. The sequence links TRBV21-1 to TRBJ2-3; the table calls TRBD2, which could not be checked here. TRBV21-1 is a pseudogene. The receptor was isolated from a woman between 35 and 50 years old with acute or convalescent COVID-19. Sequenced: peripheral blood. The DNA sequence is as follows: TGTGCCACCCCTTTCTCGCTACCGCGTTACTGTACGCAGTATTTT. It encodes CATPFSLPRYCTQYF.